Listed here is a single T cell receptor (beta chain). These data come from a study of blood T cell repertoires in COVID-19. Participants, 18 to 89 years old, spanned some 23 US areas. Sequencing was performed with immunoSEQ multiplex PCR; in TCRdb, only in-frame clones are kept and a portion is missing. The sample shows about 220,000 clones, about nine tenths of them seen only once. Per the germline V gene, CDR1 is SGHAT and CDR2 is FQNNGV. J gave up 5 bases and V 5 bases, and 13 bases lay outside the gene matches. The CDR3 is made up of 16 amino acids. The sequenced sample consisted of PBMCs or T cells enriched from blood (not recorded which). The chain links TRBV11-2 to TRBJ1-1; the match to TRBD1 covers 8 bases. The TCR originated in a woman aged 30 to 39 who had recovered from COVID-19. Written as DNA, the CDR3 is TGTGCCAGCAGCGTAACCCGGGACAGGTCGGGGACTGAAGCTTTCTTT. Translated, it gives CASSVTRDRSGTEAFF. Drawing the rest from reference TRBV11-2 and TRBJ1-1, the complete variable domain is EAGVAQSPRYKIIEKRQSVAFWCNPISGHATLYWYQQILGQGPKLLIQFQNNGVVDDSQLPKDRFSAERLKGVDSTLKIQPAKLEDSAVYLCASSVTRDRSGTEAFFGQGTRLTVV.